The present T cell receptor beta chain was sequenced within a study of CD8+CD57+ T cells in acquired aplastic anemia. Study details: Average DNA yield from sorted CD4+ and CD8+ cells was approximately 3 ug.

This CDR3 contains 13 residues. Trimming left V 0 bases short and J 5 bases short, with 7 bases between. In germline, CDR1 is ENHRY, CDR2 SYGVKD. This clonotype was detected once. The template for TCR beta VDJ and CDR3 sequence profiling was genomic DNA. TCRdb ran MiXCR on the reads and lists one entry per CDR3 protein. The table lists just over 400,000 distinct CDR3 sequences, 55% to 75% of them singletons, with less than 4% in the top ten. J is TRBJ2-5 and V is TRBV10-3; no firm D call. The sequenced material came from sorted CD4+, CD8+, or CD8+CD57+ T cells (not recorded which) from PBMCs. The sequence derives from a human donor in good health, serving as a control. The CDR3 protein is CAISESPTETQYF. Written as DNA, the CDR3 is TGTGCCATCAGTGAGTCACCCACCGAGACCCAGTACTTC.